The rows below give T cell receptor beta chains drawn from one sample of a study of blood T cell repertoires in COVID-19. The table came from immunoSEQ multiplex PCR; TCRdb's copy has only in-frame clones and leaves some out. The sample has roughly 50,000 clones, approximately 84% seen once; the top ten hold less than 3%. Specimen: peripheral blood. The receptors here all came from a woman of 80 years or more with COVID-19, enrolled during active disease. Both conserved end residues are part of each CDR3. Fields, in order: J gene, V gene, clone size, D gene, CDR3 DNA, CDR3 protein. A D gene is named only where the DNA matches it firmly. Rows give clone size only sometimes, using once, few, many, or a class for an expanded clone.

TRBJ1-6	TRBV7-2	NA	NA	TGTGCCAGCAGCTTAGGTTCCGGCAGGGGATCTTCACCCCTCCACTTT	CASSLGSGRGSSPLHF
TRBJ1-1	TRBV5-4	NA	NA	TGTGCCAGCAGCTTGGTTGGGCGGAACACTGAAGCTTTCTTT	CASSLVGRNTEAFF
TRBJ2-7	TRBV28	few	TRBD1	TGTGCCAGCCTGAGGGACAGGCGCTCCTACGAGCAGTACTTC	CASLRDRRSYEQYF
TRBJ2-1	TRBV7-9	NA	TRBD2	TGTGCCAGCAGCCATCGGACTAGCGGGTCCTACAATGAGCAGTTCTTC	CASSHRTSGSYNEQFF
TRBJ1-4	TRBV15	few	TRBD1	TGTGCCACCAGCAGAGGGGGACAGGGGAGTGAAAAACTGTTTTTT	CATSRGGQGSEKLFF
TRBJ1-5	TRBV3-1/TRBV3-2	NA	NA	TGTGCCAGCAGCCAAGGGCAGGGGACTCAGCCCCAGCATTTT	CASSQGQGTQPQHF
TRBJ2-7	TRBV5-1	once	NA	TGCGCCAGCAGCTTGCGGCGGGAAAGGGAGCAGTACTTC	CASSLRREREQYF
TRBJ2-7	TRBV4-1	NA	TRBD2	TGCGCCAGCAGCCAAGCTAGGGCGGGGGGCGATAAATACGATACCTACGAGCAGTACTTC	CASSQARAGGDKYDTYEQYF
TRBJ2-7	TRBV27	once	TRBD1	TGTGCCAGCAGTTTCCCCGGACAGGGATCCGAGCAGTACTTC	CASSFPGQGSEQYF
TRBJ2-7	TRBV5-6	medium-sized	NA	TGTGCCAGCACCCTGCTCGTGGGTGGCACGGGTCCATACGAGCAGTACTTC	CASTLLVGGTGPYEQYF
TRBJ1-2	TRBV12-3/TRBV12-4	NA	NA	TGTGCCAGCAGTCTGCAGGGTACTGGCTACACCTTC	CASSLQGTGYTF
TRBJ1-2	TRBV19	NA	NA	TGTGCCAGTAGTATAGCCGGGAGGGGATATGGCTACACCTTC	CASSIAGRGYGYTF
TRBJ1-3	TRBV9	NA	NA	TGTGCCAGCAGCGCCCCCAGGGAACCAGAAAGGGATGGAAACACCATATATTTT	CASSAPREPERDGNTIYF
TRBJ2-3	TRBV2	few	NA	TGTGCCAGCAGTGATTACGCGGTTAGCACAGATACGCAGTATTTT	CASSDYAVSTDTQYF
TRBJ2-5	TRBV11-2	NA	TRBD2	TGTGCCAGCAGCTTTGGGGGGGTCGAGACCCAGTACTTC	CASSFGGVETQYF
TRBJ1-5	TRBV7-2	NA	NA	TGTGCCAGCAGCTTCTCTGGGCTGAACAATCAGCCCCAGCATTTT	CASSFSGLNNQPQHF
TRBJ2-3	TRBV9	NA	TRBD2	TGTGCCAGCAGCGAGAATTCTGGGCGCCCGGGGGGTCCGCAGTATTTT	CASSENSGRPGGPQYF
TRBJ1-2	TRBV19	once	TRBD1	TGTGCCAGTAGCCGGACAGGAAGAGTATTCCATGGCTACACCTTC	CASSRTGRVFHGYTF
TRBJ1-2	TRBV5-1	NA	NA	TGCGCCAGCAGCCCCGCAGGGGTCTCTGGCTACACCTTC	CASSPAGVSGYTF
TRBJ1-5	TRBV6-5	NA	NA	TGTGCCAGCAGGGACAACAGCAATCAGCCCCAGCATTTT	CASRDNSNQPQHF
TRBJ2-1	TRBV18	NA	TRBD2	TGTGCCAGCTCACCACAGGGCGGACTAGCGGGAGAGCGAGAGCAGTTCTTC	CASSPQGGLAGEREQFF
TRBJ2-1	TRBV6-6	once	TRBD2	TGTGCCAGCAGTCTCACTAGCGGGGGAGCGACCTACAATGAGCAGTTCTTC	CASSLTSGGATYNEQFF
TRBJ1-2	TRBV10-3	NA	NA	TGTGCCATCAGCAAAAACTATGGCTACACCTTC	CAISKNYGYTF
TRBJ1-4	TRBV5-1	NA	TRBD1	TGCGCCAGCAGCTTGGTGGGGACAGCCGGAGAAAAACTGTTTTTT	CASSLVGTAGEKLFF
TRBJ2-2	TRBV29-1	NA	NA	TGCAGCGTGGCGAAGACGGGGGACACCGGGGAGCTGTTTTTT	CSVAKTGDTGELFF
TRBJ1-1	TRBV5-8	NA	TRBD1	TGTGCCAGCAGCTTGCAGGCGACAGGGACCGCTGAAGCTTTCTTT	CASSLQATGTAEAFF
TRBJ1-6	TRBV5-6	once	TRBD1	TGTGCCAGCAGCTTGACGGGGACAGGGCGTAATTCACCCCTCCACTTT	CASSLTGTGRNSPLHF
TRBJ2-2	TRBV12-5	NA	NA	TGTGCTAGTGGTTTGGGTACGGGCACCGGGGAGCTGTTTTTT	CASGLGTGTGELFF
TRBJ2-7	TRBV18	once	TRBD2	TGTGCCAGCTCACCATTCGCCGGGACTAGCGGCTACGAGCAGTACTTC	CASSPFAGTSGYEQYF
TRBJ2-1	TRBV7-9	NA	TRBD2	TGTGCCAGCAGCCCACGACCGGGGGGACCCAAGAATGAGCAGTTCTTC	CASSPRPGGPKNEQFF
TRBJ1-2	TRBV2	NA	TRBD1	TGTGCCAGCAGGCCGGGACAGCAGTATGGCTACACCTTC	CASRPGQQYGYTF
TRBJ2-2	TRBV6-6	NA	TRBD1	TGTGCCAGCAGCGTATCCGGGACAGGACGCACCGGGGAGCTGTTTTTT	CASSVSGTGRTGELFF
TRBJ1-2	TRBV18	NA	NA	TGTGCCAGCTCACCACCCGGAGCCGTCTATGGCTACACCTTC	CASSPPGAVYGYTF
TRBJ2-6	TRBV5-5	NA	TRBD1	TGTGCCAGCAGCTTGGTTCCAGGGGGAAGTACAGGGGCCAACGTCCTGACTTTC	CASSLVPGGSTGANVLTF
TRBJ1-2	TRBV19	NA	TRBD1	TGTGCCAGTAGTTCCCCTTTCCCCGGACAGGGCGGCTATGGCTACACCTTC	CASSSPFPGQGGYGYTF
TRBJ1-6	TRBV6-5	NA	NA	TGTGCCAGCAGGCCTCCGGGATACAATTCACCCCTCCACTTT	CASRPPGYNSPLHF
TRBJ1-4	TRBV3-1/TRBV3-2	NA	TRBD1	TGTGCCAGCAGCGACAGGGGGCTGACTAATGAAAAACTGTTTTTT	CASSDRGLTNEKLFF
TRBJ1-3	TRBV5-1	few	NA	TGCGCCAGCAGTCCGACAGCTTACTCTGGAAACACCATATATTTT	CASSPTAYSGNTIYF
TRBJ1-3	TRBV28	NA	NA	TGTGCCAGCAGTCTGGGGGGGGGTCCCCCTGAGGGAAACACCATATATTTT	CASSLGGGPPEGNTIYF
TRBJ1-5	TRBV19	NA	TRBD1	TGTGCCAGTAGTCGCGACAGGGATGGTCAGCCCCAGCATTTT	CASSRDRDGQPQHF
TRBJ2-1	TRBV3-1/TRBV3-2	NA	TRBD1	TGTGCCAGCAGCCAAGGACAGGGAAATCGGAATGAGCAGTTCTTC	CASSQGQGNRNEQFF
TRBJ1-2	TRBV5-1	NA	TRBD1	TGCGCCAGCAGCCCCCGAGGTGGGACAGGGTATGGCTACACCTTC	CASSPRGGTGYGYTF